The clone carrying this T cell receptor beta chain was counted once. These data are taken from a study of blood T cell repertoires in COVID-19. Produced via immunoSEQ multiplex PCR; TCRdb's table is partial and in-frame only. This table has 200,000 to 250,000 clones, around 80% appearing once. With 10 bases removed from V and 6 bases from J, the gap between germline ends came to 24 bases. From germline, CDR1 is ENHRY and CDR2 SYGVKD. CDR3 length equals 15 residues. Cohort placement rested on clinical history that participants reported themselves. The sequencing input was PBMCs or T cells enriched from blood (not recorded which). The rearrangement links TRBV10-3 to TRBJ1-2; maybe TRBD1 (6 bases). This TCR was sampled from a young man with acute COVID-19. The CDR3 is CANAGTPHLNHGYTF. CDR3 DNA: TGTGCCAACGCCGGGACACCCCACCTCAATCATGGCTACACCTTC.